This TCR beta chain was sequenced in a study of T cell changes during pregnancy in multiple sclerosis. This CDR3 has 12 amino acids. With 6 bases removed from V and 3 bases from J, the gap between germline ends came to 12 bases. CDR1 GTSNPN and CDR2 SVGIG come from the germline V gene (reference sequence). This clone was found once. TCRdb's table, derived via immunoSEQ multiplex PCR, lists solely in-frame clones and lacks some. The sample lists fewer than 85,000 clones, over 80% occurring once. The chain employs TRBV30 and TRBJ2-7; a weak D match, TRBD1 (6 bases). The sequence was obtained from a female donor in good health, enrolled as a control in a pregnancy study. Specimen: peripheral blood, collected in the third trimester of pregnancy. DNA of the CDR3: TGTGCCTGCACAGGGTTCGGCTACGAGCAGTACTTC. The encoded protein is CACTGFGYEQYF.